These 9 T cell receptor beta chains were sequenced from one sample in a study of human T cells and chemical hapten exposure. Time point specified: patch test 3, about 24 weeks after DPC sensitization. Treatment given: therapeutic diphenylcyclopropenone sensitization with weekly scalp DPC. TCRdb re-derived calls from the RACE reads in MiXCR, one entry per CDR3 protein. This sample has about 52,000 distinct CDR3 sequences; 9% to 10% occur once, and the top ten carry 16%. Specimen: whole blood, collected in connection with sensitization to the hapten diphenylcyclopropenone (DPC). The origin of the receptors is a woman between 40 and 55 years old with alopecia areata. Some clones in this sample may be carry-over from other donors' samples.

This clonotype was observed a handful of times. The V gene is TRBV5-1, the J gene TRBJ2-7; possible D gene TRBD1, 6 bases. Deletions cut 2 bases from V and 2 bases from J, with 14 bases between. CDR1 and CDR2 (germline): SGHRS, YFSETQ. This CDR3 contains 15 residues. Here the CDR3 reads CASSLQGSSAYEQYF. The DNA of the CDR3 is TGCGCCAGCAGCTTACAGGGTTCTTCTGCCTACGAGCAGTACTTC.

This clonotype has only a few counts. This chain connects TRBV5-1 to TRBJ2-2; unclear D gene. Trimming removed 4 bases at V and 8 bases at J, with 9 bases between. The V gene's germline CDR1 is SGHRS and CDR2 YFSETQ. The CDR3 sequence is 12 residues long. The CDR3, as DNA: TGCGCCAGCAGCCCCTCGTTTGGGGAGCTGTTTTTT. Its translation is CASSPSFGELFF.

This clonotype was recorded a few times. This sequence joins TRBV19 and TRBJ1-2; D call uncertain. Germline CDR1 LNHDA, CDR2 SQIVND (reference sequence). The CDR3 is 13 amino acids. Trimming cost V 3 bases and J 5 bases, with 10 bases left between them. CDR3 in amino acids: CASSINSLYGYTF. CDR3 nucleotides: TGTGCCAGTAGTATCAACAGTCTATATGGCTACACCTTC.

This clonotype was counted ten times or more. The V and J genes are TRBV27 and TRBJ1-5; D is uncertain. CDR1 and CDR2 (germline): MNHEY, SMNVEV (reference sequence). CDR3 length: 13 residues. Trimming pared 0 bases from V and 7 bases from J, leaving 7 bases between. The chain's CDR3 is CASSLSRKQPQHF. CDR3 bases: TGTGCCAGCAGTTTATCGCGTAAACAGCCCCAGCATTTT.

The J gene is TRBJ2-5, the V gene TRBV18; the D is unclear. Per germline, CDR1 KGHSH and CDR2 LQKENI. The CDR3 is 14 amino acids. Trimming shortened V by 2 bases and J by 2 bases, and 9 bases separated the two germline ends. CDR3 in amino acids: CASSPWAGQETQYF. In DNA form, the CDR3 reads TGTGCCAGCTCACCATGGGCAGGACAAGAGACCCAGTACTTC. Full variable domain (missing parts from reference TRBV18 and TRBJ2-5): NAGVMQNPRHLVRRRGQEARLRCSPMKGHSHVYWYRQLPEEGLKFMVYLQKENIIDESGMPKERFSAEFPKEGPSILRIQQVVRGDSAAYFCASSPWAGQETQYFGPGTRLLVL.

This clonotype was observed many times. The chain couples TRBV6-6 to TRBJ2-1, with 7 positions matching TRBD1. Germline V lookup: CDR1 MNHNY, CDR2 SVGAGI (reference sequence). The CDR3 covers 15 residues. The V segment lost 5 bases and the J segment 4 bases; nucleotides outside the gene matches: 8. In DNA form, the CDR3 reads TGTGCCAGCAGTCTACTCGAGGGGGCTTACAATGAGCAGTTCTTC. This codes for CASSLLEGAYNEQFF.

The sample holds many counts of this clonotype. This rearrangement joins TRBV29-1 to TRBJ2-4; TRBD1 aligns across 7 bases. The CDR3 length is 13 residues. V was clipped by 7 bases and J by 12 bases; unmatched bases: 15. Germline CDR1 is SQVTM and CDR2 is ANQGSEA. Here the CDR3 reads CSAVGTANGDQYF. In DNA form, the CDR3 reads TGCAGCGCGGTGGGGACAGCCAACGGAGATCAGTACTTC.

This clonotype was picked up many times. The chain uses TRBV18 and TRBJ1-2, with 7 bases lining up with TRBD1. The germline V gene has CDR1 KGHSH and CDR2 LQKENI. With V trimmed by 5 bases and J by 4 bases, 4 bases remained unmatched. The CDR3 covers 13 residues. In DNA form, the CDR3 reads TGTGCCAGCTCAACACGGGACAGCTATGGCTACACCTTC. Its protein product is CASSTRDSYGYTF.

This clonotype was detected a few times. The chain recombines TRBV20-1 with TRBJ1-1, with a weak D call TRBD1 (6 bases). V lost 4 bases and J lost 5, with 11 bases in between. This CDR3 contains 12 residues. Per the germline V gene, CDR1 is DFQATT and CDR2 is SNEGSKA (reference sequence). The CDR3 loop reads CSATPGETEAFF. The CDR3 DNA reads as TGCAGTGCTACTCCAGGGGAGACTGAAGCTTTCTTT.